The 22 T cell receptor beta chains presented below share a single source sample, sequenced in a study of blood T cell repertoires in COVID-19. Assay used: immunoSEQ multiplex PCR; TCRdb lists only in-frame clones, some missing. Of 150,000 or so clones in the sample, 85% to 90% are singletons; the top ten hold about 5.7%. The sequencing sample was made of peripheral blood. Receptors originate from a man older than 75 with acute or convalescent COVID-19.

V is TRBV3-1 (or the pseudogene TRBV3-2) and J is TRBJ2-5, with 8 positions matching TRBD2. V trimming: 4 bases; J trimming: 5 bases; junction bases outside the gene matches: 9. CDR1 LGHDT and CDR2 YNNKEL come from the germline V gene (reference sequence). This CDR3 comprises 15 residues. The CDR3 sequence is CASSPWTSLGETQYF. DNA of the CDR3: TGTGCCAGCAGCCCGTGGACTAGCCTCGGCGAGACCCAGTACTTC.

This clone was seen just once. V and J are TRBV18 and TRBJ2-5, with 7 bases lining up with TRBD2. This CDR3 has 15 amino acids. Germline values: CDR1 KGHSH, CDR2 LQKENI. V lost 6 bases, J lost 1 base, and 8 bases stayed unmatched. CDR3 DNA: TGTGCCAGCTCGGTCTCGGGGGGTACCCAAGAGACCCAGTACTTC. Protein product: CASSVSGGTQETQYF. Together with reference TRBV18 and TRBJ2-5, the CDR3 gives the full variable domain: NAGVMQNPRHLVRRRGQEARLRCSPMKGHSHVYWYRQLPEEGLKFMVYLQKENIIDESGMPKERFSAEFPKEGPSILRIQQVVRGDSAAYFCASSVSGGTQETQYFGPGTRLLVL.

The chain is built from TRBV4-1 and TRBJ2-1, with TRBD2 matching over 12 bases. The CDR3 runs to 19 residues. The V segment lost 0 bases and the J segment 4 bases; nucleotides outside the gene matches: 10. In germline, CDR1 is MGHRA, CDR2 YSYEKL. The CDR3, as DNA: TGCGCCAGCAGCCAAGAAGGACTAGCGGGGCTGGGGGTTTACAATGAGCAGTTCTTC. Amino acids: CASSQEGLAGLGVYNEQFF.

This clone was counted a few times. The rearrangement joins TRBV3-1 (or the pseudogene TRBV3-2) to TRBJ2-1; 14 bases match TRBD2. Germline CDR1 reads LGHDT; CDR2 reads YNNKEL (reference sequence). Unmatched junction bases numbered 7, after V lost 4 bases and J lost 8 bases. The CDR3 consists of 16 residues. The CDR3 DNA is TGTGCCAGCAGCCCGACCGGGACTAGCGGGAGTCATGAGCAGTTCTTC. It yields the protein CASSPTGTSGSHEQFF.

The chain joins TRBV11-2 to TRBJ2-5; 9 bases align to TRBD1. The CDR3 runs to 18 residues. V lost 5 bases to trimming and J lost 5 bases; unmatched junction nucleotides: 18. Per the germline V gene, CDR1 is SGHAT and CDR2 is FQNNGV. The CDR3, as DNA: TGTGCCAGCAGCGAGAACGGCCAGCGGGACAGGGTAGTGGAGACCCAGTACTTC. Its protein is CASSENGQRDRVVETQYF.

The genes are TRBV5-1 and TRBJ2-7; D ambiguous. CDR1 is SGHRS and CDR2 is YFSETQ in the germline V gene. V lost 0 bases and J lost 6, with 7 bases in between. The CDR3 length is 12 residues. CDR3 region: CASSLALGEQYF. CDR3 nucleotides: TGCGCCAGCAGCTTGGCCCTCGGCGAGCAGTACTTC.

This clone was counted a single time. This chain joins TRBV4-1 and TRBJ2-7, with 10 bases matching TRBD2. The CDR3 loop spans 16 amino acids. Looked up from germline, CDR1 is MGHRA and CDR2 is YSYEKL. Trimming removed 4 bases from V and 3 bases from J; junction bases left unmatched: 9. The CDR3, as DNA: TGCGCCAGCAGCCGAAAGACGGCTAGCGGGAGCTACGAGCAGTACTTC. Its translation: CASSRKTASGSYEQYF.

The chain is built from TRBV5-1 and TRBJ1-1; D ambiguous. Trimming removed 6 bases at V and 1 base at J, with 7 bases between. CDR1 and CDR2 (germline): SGHRS, YFSETQ. The CDR3 spans 12 residues. CDR3 DNA: TGCGCCAGCAAGGCGGGGAACACTGAAGCTTTCTTT. Residues: CASKAGNTEAFF. The full variable domain, in which reference TRBV5-1 and TRBJ1-1 provide the parts outside the CDR3, is KAGVTQTPRYLIKTRGQQVTLSCSPISGHRSVSWYQQTPGQGLQFLFEYFSETQRNKGNFPGRFSGRQFSNSRSEMNVSTLELGDSALYLCASKAGNTEAFFGQGTRLTVV.

The chain couples TRBV28 to TRBJ2-7; possibly TRBD1 for D (6 bases). The CDR3 has 15 residues. Germline CDR1 MDHEN, CDR2 SYDVKM. Trimming removed 8 bases from V and 3 bases from J, with 20 bases in between. Written as DNA, the CDR3 is TGTGCCAGCGGCCAACTGGACAGCCGAGACTACGAGCAGTACTTC. Translation: CASGQLDSRDYEQYF.

This sequence joins TRBV5-1 and TRBJ2-7; 7 bases map to TRBD1. Germline CDR1 and CDR2: SGHRS and YFSETQ. CDR3 length: 14 amino acids. V was clipped by 2 bases and J by 2 bases; unmatched bases: 4. CDR3 region: CASSLGTATYEQYF. The CDR3 bases are TGCGCCAGCAGCTTAGGGACAGCTACCTACGAGCAGTACTTC.

The V and J genes are TRBV5-6 and TRBJ2-7; 12 nucleotides agree with TRBD2. V lost 4 bases, J lost 2 bases, and 7 bases stayed unmatched. The germline V gene has CDR1 SGHDT and CDR2 YYEEEE. The CDR3 sequence is 16 residues long. CDR3 coding DNA: TGTGCCAGCAGCCGTCCTTCTAGCGGGAGGGCCTACGAGCAGTACTTC. It codes for CASSRPSSGRAYEQYF. Based on the CDR3 plus reference TRBV5-6 and TRBJ2-7, the full variable domain is DAGVTQSPTHLIKTRGQQVTLRCSPKSGHDTVSWYQQALGQGPQFIFQYYEEEERQRGNFPDRFSGHQFPNYSSELNVNALLLGDSALYLCASSRPSSGRAYEQYFGPGTRLTVT.

This clone was seen a single time. J is TRBJ1-2 and V is TRBV5-1; 10 nucleotides agree with TRBD1. This CDR3 comprises 16 residues. Germline V gene lookup returns CDR1 SGHRS and CDR2 YFSETQ. Germline trimming cut 4 bases from V and 8 bases from J; bases unmatched to any gene: 14. The CDR3 DNA sequence: TGCGCCAGCAGCCCGGAGGGACAGGGGTCCCCCTCCGGCTACACCTTC. Amino acids: CASSPEGQGSPSGYTF. The whole variable domain, filled in from reference TRBV5-1 and TRBJ1-2, reads KAGVTQTPRYLIKTRGQQVTLSCSPISGHRSVSWYQQTPGQGLQFLFEYFSETQRNKGNFPGRFSGRQFSNSRSEMNVSTLELGDSALYLCASSPEGQGSPSGYTFGSGTRLTVV.

This clone occurred once. This chain links TRBV2 with TRBJ1-3; possible D gene TRBD1, 5 bases. The CDR3 runs to 14 residues. Trimming removed 5 bases from V and 8 bases from J, with 16 bases in between. Per germline, CDR1 SNHLY and CDR2 FYNNEI. The CDR3 sequence: CASSRTILGDTIYF. Written as DNA, the CDR3 is TGTGCCAGCAGTAGGACAATATTAGGTGACACCATATATTTT.

This rearrangement joins TRBV5-1 to TRBJ2-1; 11 bases agree with TRBD2. J lost 3 bases, V lost 4 bases, and 3 bases had no gene match. This CDR3 comprises 15 residues. Germline V gives CDR1 SGHRS, CDR2 YFSETQ. CDR3 bases: TGCGCCAGCAGCGAGACTAGCGGGATCTACAATGAGCAGTTCTTC. Translating gives CASSETSGIYNEQFF.

The chain recombines TRBV5-6 with TRBJ1-4, with unresolved D. Deletions cut 0 bases from V and 4 bases from J, with 10 bases between. The CDR3 spans 15 residues. In germline, CDR1 is SGHDT, CDR2 YYEEEE. CDR3 sequence reads: CASSLGSGVNEKLFF. The CDR3 coding sequence is TGTGCCAGCAGCTTGGGATCCGGGGTTAATGAAAAACTGTTTTTT.

At least ten counts were recorded for this clone. The chain recombines TRBV28 with TRBJ2-5; D might be TRBD2 (6 bases). Germline V gives CDR1 MDHEN, CDR2 SYDVKM. The CDR3 extends over 16 amino acids. V gave up 8 bases and J gave up 5 bases, with 24 bases separating them. The CDR3 nucleotides are TGTGCCAGCCGTGACACCTCCCAGGGAGGTACGGAGACCCAGTACTTC. Encoded protein: CASRDTSQGGTETQYF.

V usage is TRBV19 and J usage is TRBJ1-3, with a weak D call TRBD1 (5 bases). V was trimmed by 9 bases and J by 4 bases, leaving 16 bases between them. Per germline, CDR1 LNHDA and CDR2 SQIVND (reference sequence). CDR3 length: 14 residues. In nucleotides, the CDR3 is TGTGCCAGCTCTAGCGGGGGGAACGGAAACACCATATATTTT. Its protein product is CASSSGGNGNTIYF.

This clone is a singleton in its sample. The chain couples TRBV28 to TRBJ2-4; D is possibly TRBD2 (7 bases). V lost 7 bases and J 0 bases, leaving 13 bases between the germline ends. Germline-derived CDR1 and CDR2 are MDHEN and SYDVKM. The CDR3 is made up of 15 amino acids. The CDR3 is CASTWGGLAKNIQYF. The CDR3 region has the DNA TGTGCCAGCACCTGGGGGGGCCTAGCCAAAAACATTCAGTACTTC.

This clone was seen only once. This chain joins TRBV28 and TRBJ2-3; 7 positions match TRBD1. V lost 5 bases to trimming and J lost 1 base; unmatched junction nucleotides: 3. CDR3 length: 14 amino acids. Germline assignment: CDR1 MDHEN and CDR2 SYDVKM. The CDR3 nucleotides are TGTGCCAGCAGTCCACAGGGGCGCACAGATACGCAGTATTTT. Amino acids: CASSPQGRTDTQYF. Using reference TRBV28 and TRBJ2-3 for the parts outside the CDR3, the full variable domain is DVKVTQSSRYLVKRTGEKVFLECVQDMDHENMFWYRQDPGLGLRLIYFSYDVKMKEKGDIPEGYSVSREKKERFSLILESASTNQTSMYLCASSPQGRTDTQYFGPGTRLTVL.

The gene calls are TRBV2 and TRBJ1-2; D possibly corresponds to TRBD1 (5 bases). Germline loops: CDR1 SNHLY, CDR2 FYNNEI. V was cut by 6 bases and J by 4 bases, with 18 bases left in between. This CDR3 is 15 amino acids long. The CDR3 DNA follows: TGTGCCAGCAGCCTTAACCAGGGCGGTAGCTATGGCTACACCTTC. It encodes CASSLNQGGSYGYTF.

This clone showed up just a few times. This chain links TRBV3-1 (or the pseudogene TRBV3-2) with TRBJ2-7; 10 positions agree with TRBD2. Germline loops: CDR1 LGHDT, CDR2 YNNKEL (reference sequence). Trimming removed 4 bases from V and 2 bases from J; junction bases left unmatched: 2. This CDR3 has 14 residues. Here the CDR3 reads CASSLAGGPYEQYF. DNA of the CDR3: TGTGCCAGCAGCCTAGCGGGAGGTCCCTACGAGCAGTACTTC.

The rearrangement joins TRBV7-9 to TRBJ2-3; a weak D match, TRBD2 (6 bases). CDR1 SEHNR and CDR2 FQNEAQ come from the germline V gene (reference sequence). The CDR3 is 16 amino acids. V gave up 4 bases and J gave up 5 bases, with 19 bases separating them. CDR3 coding DNA: TGTGCCAGCAGCTCAATGGGGACCCGGGACTTAGATACGCAGTATTTT. This encodes CASSSMGTRDLDTQYF.